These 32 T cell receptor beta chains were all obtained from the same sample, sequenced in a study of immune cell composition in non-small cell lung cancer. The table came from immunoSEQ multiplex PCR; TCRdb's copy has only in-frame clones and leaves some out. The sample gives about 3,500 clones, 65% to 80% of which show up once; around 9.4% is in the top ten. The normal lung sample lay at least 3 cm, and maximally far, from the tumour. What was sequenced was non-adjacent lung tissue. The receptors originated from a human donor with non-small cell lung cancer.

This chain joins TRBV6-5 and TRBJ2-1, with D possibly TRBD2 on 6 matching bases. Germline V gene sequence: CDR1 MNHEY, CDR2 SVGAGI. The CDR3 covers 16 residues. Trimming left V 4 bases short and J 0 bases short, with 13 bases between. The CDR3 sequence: CASSSQTRPSYNEQFF. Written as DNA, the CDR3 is TGTGCCAGCAGTTCACAGACTAGACCCTCCTACAATGAGCAGTTCTTC.

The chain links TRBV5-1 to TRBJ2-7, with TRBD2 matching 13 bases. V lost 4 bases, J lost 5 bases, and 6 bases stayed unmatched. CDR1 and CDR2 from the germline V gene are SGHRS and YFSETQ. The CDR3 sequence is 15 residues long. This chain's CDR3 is CASSLGTSGTNEQYF. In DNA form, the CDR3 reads TGCGCCAGCAGCCTCGGGACTAGCGGGACCAACGAGCAGTACTTC.

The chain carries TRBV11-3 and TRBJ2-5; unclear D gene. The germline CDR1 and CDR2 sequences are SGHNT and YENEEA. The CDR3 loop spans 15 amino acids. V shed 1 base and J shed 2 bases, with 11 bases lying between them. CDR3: CASSLGVGGQETQYF. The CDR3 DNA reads TGTGCCAGCAGCTTAGGGGTTGGTGGACAAGAGACCCAGTACTTC.

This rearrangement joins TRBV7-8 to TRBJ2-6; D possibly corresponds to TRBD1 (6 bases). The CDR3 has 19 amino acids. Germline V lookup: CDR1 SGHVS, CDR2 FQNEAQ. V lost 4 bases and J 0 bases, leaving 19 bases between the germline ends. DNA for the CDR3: TGTGCCAGCAGCTCTCCATTGGGACAAGGGAGCTCTGGGGCCAACGTCCTGACTTTC. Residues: CASSSPLGQGSSGANVLTF.

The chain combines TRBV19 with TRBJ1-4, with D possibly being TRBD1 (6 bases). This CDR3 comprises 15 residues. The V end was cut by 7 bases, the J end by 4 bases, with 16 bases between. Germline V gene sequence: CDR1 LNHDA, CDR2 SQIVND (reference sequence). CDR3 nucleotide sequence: TGTGCCAGTACCCCCCGACAGGCGAGTAATGAAAAACTGTTTTTT. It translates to CASTPRQASNEKLFF.

The DNA for the CDR3 is TGTGCCAGCATACGGGACCTCACAGATACGCAGTATTTT. As protein: CASIRDLTDTQYF. The chain combines TRBV11-2 with TRBJ2-3, with D tentatively TRBD1 or TRBD2 (5 bases each). This CDR3 spans 13 amino acids. With 7 bases removed from V and 2 bases from J, the gap between germline ends came to 10 bases. Germline V CDR1 and CDR2: SGHAT, FQNNGV.

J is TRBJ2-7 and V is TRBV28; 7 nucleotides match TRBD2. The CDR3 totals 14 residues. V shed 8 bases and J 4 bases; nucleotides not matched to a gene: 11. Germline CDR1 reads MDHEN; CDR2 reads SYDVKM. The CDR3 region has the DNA TGTGCCAGCCTCCAGAGAGCGGGATTGTACGAGCAGTACTTC. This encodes CASLQRAGLYEQYF. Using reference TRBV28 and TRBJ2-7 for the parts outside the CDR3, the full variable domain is DVKVTQSSRYLVKRTGEKVFLECVQDMDHENMFWYRQDPGLGLRLIYFSYDVKMKEKGDIPEGYSVSREKKERFSLILESASTNQTSMYLCASLQRAGLYEQYFGPGTRLTVT.

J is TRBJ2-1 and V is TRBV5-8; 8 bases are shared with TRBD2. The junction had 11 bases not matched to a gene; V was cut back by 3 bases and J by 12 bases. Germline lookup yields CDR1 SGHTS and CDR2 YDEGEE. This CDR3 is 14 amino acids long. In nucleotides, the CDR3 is TGTGCCAGCAGCTCGCCCGGGGGGGGTGGAGGGCAGTTCTTC. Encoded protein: CASSSPGGGGGQFF.

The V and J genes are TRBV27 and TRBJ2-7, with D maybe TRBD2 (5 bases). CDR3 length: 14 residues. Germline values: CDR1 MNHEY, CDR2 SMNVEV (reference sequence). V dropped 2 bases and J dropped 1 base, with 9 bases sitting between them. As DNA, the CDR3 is TGTGCCAGCAGTTTAAGGGCGGGTTCCTACGAGCAGTACTTC. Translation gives CASSLRAGSYEQYF.

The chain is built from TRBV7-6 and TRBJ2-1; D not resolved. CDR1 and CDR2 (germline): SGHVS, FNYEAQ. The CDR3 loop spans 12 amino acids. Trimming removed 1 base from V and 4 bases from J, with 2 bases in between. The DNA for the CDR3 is TGTGCCAGCAGCTTAGGATACAATGAGCAGTTCTTC. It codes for CASSLGYNEQFF. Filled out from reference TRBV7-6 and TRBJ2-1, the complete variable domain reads GAGVSQSPRYKVTKRGQDVALRCDPISGHVSLYWYRQALGQGPEFLTYFNYEAQQDKSGLPNDRFSAERPEGSISTLTIQRTEQRDSAMYRCASSLGYNEQFFGPGTRLTVL.

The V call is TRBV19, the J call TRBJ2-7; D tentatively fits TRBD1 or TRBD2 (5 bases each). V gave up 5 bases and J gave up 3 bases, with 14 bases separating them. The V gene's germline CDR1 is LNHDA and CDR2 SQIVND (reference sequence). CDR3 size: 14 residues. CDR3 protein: CASSPRGANYEQYF. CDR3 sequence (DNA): TGTGCCAGTAGTCCGAGGGGTGCTAACTACGAGCAGTACTTC.

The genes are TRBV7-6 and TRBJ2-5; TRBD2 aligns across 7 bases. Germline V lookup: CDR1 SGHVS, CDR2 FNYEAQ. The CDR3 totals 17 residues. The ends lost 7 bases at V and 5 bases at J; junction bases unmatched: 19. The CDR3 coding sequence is TGTGCCAGCAAAGTGGGGCCGACGGAGCGGGGCCTTGAGACCCAGTACTTC. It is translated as CASKVGPTERGLETQYF.

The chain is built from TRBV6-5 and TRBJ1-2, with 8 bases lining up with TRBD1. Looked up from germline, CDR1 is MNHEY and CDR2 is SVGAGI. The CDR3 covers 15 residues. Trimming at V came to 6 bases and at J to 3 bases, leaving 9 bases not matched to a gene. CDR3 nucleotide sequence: TGTGCCAGCAGAAACCCAGGGGGCAGGGACTATGGCTACACCTTC. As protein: CASRNPGGRDYGYTF.

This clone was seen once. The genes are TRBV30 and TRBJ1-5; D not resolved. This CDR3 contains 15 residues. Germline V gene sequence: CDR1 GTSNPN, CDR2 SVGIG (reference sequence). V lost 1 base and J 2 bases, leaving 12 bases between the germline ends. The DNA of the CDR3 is TGTGCCTGGAGTGCCGGGTTTCCCGGCAATCAGCCCCAGCATTTT. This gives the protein CAWSAGFPGNQPQHF.

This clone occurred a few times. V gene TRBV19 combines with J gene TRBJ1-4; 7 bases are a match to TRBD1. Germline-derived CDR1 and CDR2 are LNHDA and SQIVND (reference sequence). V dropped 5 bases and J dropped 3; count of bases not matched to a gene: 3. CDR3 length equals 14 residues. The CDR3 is CASSATGPNEKLFF. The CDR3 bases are TGTGCCAGTAGTGCGACAGGGCCTAATGAAAAACTGTTTTTT.

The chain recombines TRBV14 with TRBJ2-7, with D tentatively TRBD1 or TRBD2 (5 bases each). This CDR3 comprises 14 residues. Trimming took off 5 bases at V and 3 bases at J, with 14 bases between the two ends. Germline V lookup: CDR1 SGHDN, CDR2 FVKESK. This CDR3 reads CASSYAGTDYEQYF. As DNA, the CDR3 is TGTGCCAGCAGCTACGCCGGGACGGACTACGAGCAGTACTTC.

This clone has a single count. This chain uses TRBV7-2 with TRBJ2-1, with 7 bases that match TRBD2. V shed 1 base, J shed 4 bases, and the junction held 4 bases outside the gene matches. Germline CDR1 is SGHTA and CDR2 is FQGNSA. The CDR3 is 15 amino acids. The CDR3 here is CASSLEPGGYNEQFF. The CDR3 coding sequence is TGTGCCAGCAGCTTAGAGCCGGGAGGTTACAATGAGCAGTTCTTC.

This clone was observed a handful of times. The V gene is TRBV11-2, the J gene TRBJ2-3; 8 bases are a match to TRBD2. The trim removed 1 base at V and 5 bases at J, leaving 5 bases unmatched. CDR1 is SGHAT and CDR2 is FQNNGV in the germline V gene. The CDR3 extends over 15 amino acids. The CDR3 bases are TGTGCCAGCAGCTTAGGAACGAGCGGGAGAGATACGCAGTATTTT. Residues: CASSLGTSGRDTQYF.

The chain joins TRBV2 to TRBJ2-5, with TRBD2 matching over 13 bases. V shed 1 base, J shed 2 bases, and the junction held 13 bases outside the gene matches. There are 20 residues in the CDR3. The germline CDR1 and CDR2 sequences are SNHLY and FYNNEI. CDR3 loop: CASSEEEGGTSGVKQETQYF. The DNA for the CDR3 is TGTGCCAGCAGTGAAGAAGAGGGCGGGACTAGCGGGGTTAAACAAGAGACCCAGTACTTC.

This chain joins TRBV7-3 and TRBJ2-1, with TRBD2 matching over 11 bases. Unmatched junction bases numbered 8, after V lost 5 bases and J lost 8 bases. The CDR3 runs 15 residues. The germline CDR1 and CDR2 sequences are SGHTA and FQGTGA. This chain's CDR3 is CASSRGLAEVDEQFF. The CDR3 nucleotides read TGTGCCAGCAGCCGGGGACTAGCGGAGGTGGATGAGCAGTTCTTC.

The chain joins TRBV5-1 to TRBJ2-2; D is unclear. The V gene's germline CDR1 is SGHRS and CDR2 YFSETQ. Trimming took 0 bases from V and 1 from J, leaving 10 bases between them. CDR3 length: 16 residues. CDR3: CASSLGVAGNTGELFF. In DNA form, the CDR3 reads TGCGCCAGCAGCTTGGGGGTGGCAGGGAACACCGGGGAGCTGTTTTTT.

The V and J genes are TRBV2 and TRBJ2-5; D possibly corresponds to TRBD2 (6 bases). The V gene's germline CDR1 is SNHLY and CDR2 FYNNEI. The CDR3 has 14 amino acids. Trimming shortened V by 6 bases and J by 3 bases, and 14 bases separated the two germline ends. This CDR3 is CASRDGGLKETQYF. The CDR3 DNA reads TGTGCCAGCAGGGACGGAGGGCTTAAAGAGACCCAGTACTTC.

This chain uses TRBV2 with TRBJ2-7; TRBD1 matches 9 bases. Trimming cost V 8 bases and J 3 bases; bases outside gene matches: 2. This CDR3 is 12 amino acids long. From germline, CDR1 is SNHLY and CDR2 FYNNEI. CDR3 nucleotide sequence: TGTGCCAGCGGGGGACAGGGCTACGAGCAGTACTTC. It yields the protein CASGGQGYEQYF.

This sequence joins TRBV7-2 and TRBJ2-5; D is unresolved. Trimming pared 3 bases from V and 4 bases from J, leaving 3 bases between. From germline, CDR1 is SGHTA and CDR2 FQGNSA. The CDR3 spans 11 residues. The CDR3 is CASSFLETQYF. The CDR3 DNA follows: TGTGCCAGCAGCTTTTTAGAGACCCAGTACTTC.

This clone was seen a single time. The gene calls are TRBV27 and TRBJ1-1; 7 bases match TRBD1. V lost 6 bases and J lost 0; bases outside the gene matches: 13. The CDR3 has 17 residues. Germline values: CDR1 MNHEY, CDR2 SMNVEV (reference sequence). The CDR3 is CASRPDRSPSLNTEAFF. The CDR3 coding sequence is TGTGCCAGCAGACCGGACAGGTCCCCATCTTTGAACACTGAAGCTTTCTTT.

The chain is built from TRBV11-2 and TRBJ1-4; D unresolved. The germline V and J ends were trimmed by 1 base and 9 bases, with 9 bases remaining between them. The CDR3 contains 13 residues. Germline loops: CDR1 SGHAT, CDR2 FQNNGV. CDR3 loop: CASSLGSGQKLFF. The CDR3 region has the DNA TGTGCCAGCAGCTTAGGGTCGGGCCAAAAACTGTTTTTT.

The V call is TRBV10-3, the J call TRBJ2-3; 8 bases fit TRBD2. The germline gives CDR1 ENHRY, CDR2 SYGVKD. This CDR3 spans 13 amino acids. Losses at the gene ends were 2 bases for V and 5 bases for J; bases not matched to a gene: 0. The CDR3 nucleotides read TGTGCCATCAGTGAGCGGGGGGGAGATACGCAGTATTTT. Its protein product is CAISERGGDTQYF.

The CDR3 loop is CASSLLTVVTGELFF. In DNA, the CDR3 is TGTGCCAGCAGTCTCCTGACGGTCGTAACCGGGGAGCTGTTTTTT. The chain joins TRBV6-1 to TRBJ2-2; D not resolved. The CDR3 has 15 residues. V lost 5 bases and J 5 bases, leaving 15 bases between the germline ends. The germline gives CDR1 MNHNS, CDR2 SASEGT.

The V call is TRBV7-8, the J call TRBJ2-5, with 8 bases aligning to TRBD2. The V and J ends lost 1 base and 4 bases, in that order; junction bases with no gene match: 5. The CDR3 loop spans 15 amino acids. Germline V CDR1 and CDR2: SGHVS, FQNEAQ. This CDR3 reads CASSLGALAGETQYF. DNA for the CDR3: TGTGCCAGCAGCTTAGGCGCCCTAGCGGGAGAGACCCAGTACTTC.

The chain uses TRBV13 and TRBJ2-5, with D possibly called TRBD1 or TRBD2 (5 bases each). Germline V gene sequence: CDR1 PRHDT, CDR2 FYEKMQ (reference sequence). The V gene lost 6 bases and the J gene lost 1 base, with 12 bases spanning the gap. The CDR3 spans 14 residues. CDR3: CASSPRGGQETQYF. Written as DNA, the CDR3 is TGTGCCAGCAGTCCCCGGGGCGGCCAAGAGACCCAGTACTTC.

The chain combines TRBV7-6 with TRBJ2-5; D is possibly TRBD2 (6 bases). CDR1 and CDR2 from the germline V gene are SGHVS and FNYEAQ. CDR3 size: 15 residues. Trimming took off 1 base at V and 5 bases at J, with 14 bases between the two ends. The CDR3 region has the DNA TGTGCCAGCAGCTTAGGGCGGGGCCGCGATGAGACCCAGTACTTC. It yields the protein CASSLGRGRDETQYF.

The CDR3 protein is CASSLRVEDTIYF. CDR3 nucleotides: TGTGCCAGCAGCTTGAGAGTAGAGGACACCATATATTTT. The chain links TRBV5-6 to TRBJ1-3; no definite D call. The V end was cut by 1 base, the J end by 8 bases, with 10 bases between. Germline V gene lookup returns CDR1 SGHDT and CDR2 YYEEEE. This CDR3 has 13 amino acids. Full variable domain (missing parts from reference TRBV5-6 and TRBJ1-3): DAGVTQSPTHLIKTRGQQVTLRCSPKSGHDTVSWYQQALGQGPQFIFQYYEEEERQRGNFPDRFSGHQFPNYSSELNVNALLLGDSALYLCASSLRVEDTIYFGEGSWLTVV.